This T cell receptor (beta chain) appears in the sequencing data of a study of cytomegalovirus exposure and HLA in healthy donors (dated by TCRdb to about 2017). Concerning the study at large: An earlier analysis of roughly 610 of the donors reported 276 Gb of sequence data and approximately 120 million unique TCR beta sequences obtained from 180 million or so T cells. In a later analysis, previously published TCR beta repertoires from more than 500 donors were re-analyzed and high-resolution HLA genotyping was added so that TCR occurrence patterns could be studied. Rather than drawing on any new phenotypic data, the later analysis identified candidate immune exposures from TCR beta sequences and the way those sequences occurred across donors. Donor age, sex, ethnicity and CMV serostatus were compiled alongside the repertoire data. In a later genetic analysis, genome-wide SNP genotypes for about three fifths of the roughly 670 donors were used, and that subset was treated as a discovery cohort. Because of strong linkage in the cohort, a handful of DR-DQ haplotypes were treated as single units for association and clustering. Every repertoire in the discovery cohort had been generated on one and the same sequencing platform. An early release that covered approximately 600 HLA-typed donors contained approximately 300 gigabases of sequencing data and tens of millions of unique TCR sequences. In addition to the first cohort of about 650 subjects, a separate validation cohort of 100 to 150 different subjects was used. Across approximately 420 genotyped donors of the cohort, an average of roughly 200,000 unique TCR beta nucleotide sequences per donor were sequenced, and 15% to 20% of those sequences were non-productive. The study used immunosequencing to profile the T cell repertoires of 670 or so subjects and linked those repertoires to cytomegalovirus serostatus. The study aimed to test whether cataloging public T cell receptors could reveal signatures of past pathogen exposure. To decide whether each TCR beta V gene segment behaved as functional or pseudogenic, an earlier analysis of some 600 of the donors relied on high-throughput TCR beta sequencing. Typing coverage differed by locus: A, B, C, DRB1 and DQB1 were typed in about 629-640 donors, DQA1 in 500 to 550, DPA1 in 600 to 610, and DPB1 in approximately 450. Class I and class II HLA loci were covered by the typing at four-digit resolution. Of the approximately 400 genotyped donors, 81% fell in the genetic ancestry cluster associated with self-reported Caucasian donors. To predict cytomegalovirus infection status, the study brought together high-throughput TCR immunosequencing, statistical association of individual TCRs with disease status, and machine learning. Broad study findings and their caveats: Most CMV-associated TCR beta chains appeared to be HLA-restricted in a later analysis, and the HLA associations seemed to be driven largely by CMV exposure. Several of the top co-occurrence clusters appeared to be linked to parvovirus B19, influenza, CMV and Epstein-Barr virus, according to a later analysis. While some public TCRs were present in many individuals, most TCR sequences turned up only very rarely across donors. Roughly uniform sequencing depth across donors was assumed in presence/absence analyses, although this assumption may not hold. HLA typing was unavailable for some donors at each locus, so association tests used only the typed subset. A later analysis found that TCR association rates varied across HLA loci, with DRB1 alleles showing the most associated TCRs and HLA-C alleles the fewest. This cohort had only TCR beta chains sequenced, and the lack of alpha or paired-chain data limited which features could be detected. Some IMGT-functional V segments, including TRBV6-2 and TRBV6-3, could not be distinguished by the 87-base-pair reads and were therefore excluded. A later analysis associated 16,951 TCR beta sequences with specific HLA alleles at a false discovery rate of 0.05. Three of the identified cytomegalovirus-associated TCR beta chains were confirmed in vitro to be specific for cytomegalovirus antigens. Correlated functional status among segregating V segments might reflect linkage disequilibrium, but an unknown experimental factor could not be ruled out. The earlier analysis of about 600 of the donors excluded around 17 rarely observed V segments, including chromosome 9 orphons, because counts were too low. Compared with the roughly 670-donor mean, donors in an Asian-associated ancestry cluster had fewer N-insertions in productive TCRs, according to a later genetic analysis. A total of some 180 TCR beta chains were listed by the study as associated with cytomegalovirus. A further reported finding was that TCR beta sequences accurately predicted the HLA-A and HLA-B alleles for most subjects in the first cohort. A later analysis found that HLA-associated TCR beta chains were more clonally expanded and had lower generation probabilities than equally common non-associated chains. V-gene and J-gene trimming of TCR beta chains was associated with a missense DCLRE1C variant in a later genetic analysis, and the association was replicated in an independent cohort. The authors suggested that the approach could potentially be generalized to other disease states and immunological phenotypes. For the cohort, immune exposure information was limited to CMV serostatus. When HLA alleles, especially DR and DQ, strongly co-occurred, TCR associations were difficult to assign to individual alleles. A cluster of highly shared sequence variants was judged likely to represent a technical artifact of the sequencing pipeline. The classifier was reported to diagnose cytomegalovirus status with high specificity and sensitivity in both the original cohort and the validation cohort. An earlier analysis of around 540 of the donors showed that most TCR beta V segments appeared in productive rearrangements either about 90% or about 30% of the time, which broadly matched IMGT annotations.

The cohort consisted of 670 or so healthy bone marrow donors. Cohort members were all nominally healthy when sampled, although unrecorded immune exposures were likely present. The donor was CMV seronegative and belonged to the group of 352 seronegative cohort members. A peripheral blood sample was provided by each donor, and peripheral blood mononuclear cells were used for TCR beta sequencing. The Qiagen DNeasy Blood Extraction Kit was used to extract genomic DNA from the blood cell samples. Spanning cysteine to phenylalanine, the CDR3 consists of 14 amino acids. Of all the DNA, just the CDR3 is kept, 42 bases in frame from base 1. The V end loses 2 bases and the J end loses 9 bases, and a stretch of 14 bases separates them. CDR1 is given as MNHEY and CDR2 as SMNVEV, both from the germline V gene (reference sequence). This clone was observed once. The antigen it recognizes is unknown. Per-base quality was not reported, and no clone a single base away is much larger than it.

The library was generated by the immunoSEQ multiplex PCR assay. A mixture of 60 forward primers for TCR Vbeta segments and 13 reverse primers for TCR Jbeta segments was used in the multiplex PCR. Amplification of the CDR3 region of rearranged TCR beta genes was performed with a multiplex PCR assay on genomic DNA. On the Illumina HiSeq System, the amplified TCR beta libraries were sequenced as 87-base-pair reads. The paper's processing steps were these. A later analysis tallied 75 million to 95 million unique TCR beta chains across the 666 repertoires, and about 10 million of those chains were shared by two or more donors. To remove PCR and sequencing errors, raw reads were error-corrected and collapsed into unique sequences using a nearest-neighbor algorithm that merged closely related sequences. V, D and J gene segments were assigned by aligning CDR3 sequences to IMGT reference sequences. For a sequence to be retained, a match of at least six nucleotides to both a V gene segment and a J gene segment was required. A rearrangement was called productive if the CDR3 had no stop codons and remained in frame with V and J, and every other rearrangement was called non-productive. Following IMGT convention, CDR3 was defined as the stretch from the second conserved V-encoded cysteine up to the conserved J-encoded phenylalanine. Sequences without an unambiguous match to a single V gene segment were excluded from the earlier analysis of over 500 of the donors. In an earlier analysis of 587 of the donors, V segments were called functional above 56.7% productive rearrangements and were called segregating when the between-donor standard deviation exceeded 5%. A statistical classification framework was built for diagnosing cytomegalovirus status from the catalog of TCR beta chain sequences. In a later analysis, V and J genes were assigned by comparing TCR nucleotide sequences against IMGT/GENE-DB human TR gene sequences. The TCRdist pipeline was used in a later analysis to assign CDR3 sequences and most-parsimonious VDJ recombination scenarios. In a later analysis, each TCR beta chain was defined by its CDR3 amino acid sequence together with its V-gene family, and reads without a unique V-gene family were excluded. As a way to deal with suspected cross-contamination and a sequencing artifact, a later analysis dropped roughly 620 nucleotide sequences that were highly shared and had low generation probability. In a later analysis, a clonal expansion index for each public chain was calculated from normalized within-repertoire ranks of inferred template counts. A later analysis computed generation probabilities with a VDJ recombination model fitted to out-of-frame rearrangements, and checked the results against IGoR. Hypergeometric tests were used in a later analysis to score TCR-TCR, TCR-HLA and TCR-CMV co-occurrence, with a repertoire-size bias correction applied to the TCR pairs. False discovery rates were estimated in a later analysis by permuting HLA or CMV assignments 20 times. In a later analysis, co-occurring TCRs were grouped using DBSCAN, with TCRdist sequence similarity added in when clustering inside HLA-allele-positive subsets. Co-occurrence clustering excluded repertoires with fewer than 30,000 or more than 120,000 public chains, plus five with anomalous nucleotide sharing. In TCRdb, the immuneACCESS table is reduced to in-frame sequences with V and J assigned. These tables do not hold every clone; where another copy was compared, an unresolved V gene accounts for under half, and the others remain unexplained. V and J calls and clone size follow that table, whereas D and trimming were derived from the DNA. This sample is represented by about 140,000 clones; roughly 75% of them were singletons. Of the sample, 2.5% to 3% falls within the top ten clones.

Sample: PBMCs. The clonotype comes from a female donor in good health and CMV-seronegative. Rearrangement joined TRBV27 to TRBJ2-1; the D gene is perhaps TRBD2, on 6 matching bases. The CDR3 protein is CASSLTHGGGEQFF. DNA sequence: TGTGCCAGCAGTTTAACGCACGGGGGTGGTGAGCAGTTCTTC.